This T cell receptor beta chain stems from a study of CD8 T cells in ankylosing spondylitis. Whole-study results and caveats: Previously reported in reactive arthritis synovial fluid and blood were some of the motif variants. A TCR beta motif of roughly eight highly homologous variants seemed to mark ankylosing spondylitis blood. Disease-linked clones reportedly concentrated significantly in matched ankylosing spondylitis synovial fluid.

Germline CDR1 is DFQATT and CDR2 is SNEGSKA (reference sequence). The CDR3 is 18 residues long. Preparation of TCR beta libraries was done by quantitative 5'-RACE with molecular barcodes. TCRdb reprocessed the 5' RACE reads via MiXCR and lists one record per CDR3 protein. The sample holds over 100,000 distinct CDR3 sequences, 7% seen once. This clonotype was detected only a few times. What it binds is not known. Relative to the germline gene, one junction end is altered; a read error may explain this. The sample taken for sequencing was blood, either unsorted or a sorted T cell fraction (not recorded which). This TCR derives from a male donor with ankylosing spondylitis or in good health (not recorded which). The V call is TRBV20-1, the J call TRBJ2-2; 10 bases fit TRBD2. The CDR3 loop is CSARDNQRGGPDTGELFF. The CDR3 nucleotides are TGCAGTGCGAGAGACAATCAGCGGGGGGGCCCTGACACCGGGGAGCTGTTTTTT.